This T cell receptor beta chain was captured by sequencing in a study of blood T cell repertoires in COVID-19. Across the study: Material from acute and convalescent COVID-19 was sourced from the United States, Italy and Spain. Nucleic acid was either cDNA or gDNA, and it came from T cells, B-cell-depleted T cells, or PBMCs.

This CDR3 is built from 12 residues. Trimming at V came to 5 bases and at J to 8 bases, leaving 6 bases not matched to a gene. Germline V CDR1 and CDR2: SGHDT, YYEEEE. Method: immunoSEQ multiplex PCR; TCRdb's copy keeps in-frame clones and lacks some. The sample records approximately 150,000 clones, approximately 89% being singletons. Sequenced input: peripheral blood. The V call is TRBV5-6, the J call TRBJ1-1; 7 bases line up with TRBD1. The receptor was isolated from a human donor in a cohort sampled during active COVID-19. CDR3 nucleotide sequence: TGTGCCAGCAGTTCTGACAGGGTGGAAGCTTTCTTT. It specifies CASSSDRVEAFF.